Presented here are 15 T cell receptor beta chains from one specimen sequenced in a study of blood T cells in healthy people across ages. Using a J-beta primer mix together with a sample-barcoded 5' primer, a second PCR was run for about 6 to 11 cycles. Using its own MiXCR run on the 5' RACE reads, TCRdb lists one record per CDR3 protein. Of 910,000 or so distinct CDR3 sequences in the sample, around 54% are singletons; the top ten hold around 21%. Material for sequencing was blood. These receptors were obtained from a woman in her sixties or seventies in good health.

This chain joins TRBV12-3 or TRBV12-4 and TRBJ2-7; unclear D gene. V shed 4 bases and J shed 8 bases, with 24 bases lying between them. The length of the CDR3 is 16 residues. The CDR3 protein is CASSSPGPAIGYKQYF. The CDR3 region has the DNA TGTGCCAGCAGTTCTCCCGGGCCGGCGATTGGATACAAGCAGTACTTC.

The count of this clonotype is one. This rearrangement joins TRBV28 to TRBJ2-5; D perhaps matches TRBD2 (5 bases). The V end was cut by 7 bases, the J end by 2 bases, with 14 bases between. The CDR3 contains 14 residues. The germline V gene encodes CDR1 MDHEN and CDR2 SYDVKM. The CDR3 coding sequence is TGTGCCAGCATAGATGGTGGACTTCAAGAGACCCAGTACTTC. Residues: CASIDGGLQETQYF.

The V call is TRBV5-6, the J call TRBJ1-2; the D gene is possibly TRBD1 (5 bases). The CDR3 consists of 15 residues. CDR1 SGHDT and CDR2 YYEEEE come from the germline V gene. V was shortened by 1 base and J by 8 bases, with 18 bases between the two germline ends. CDR3 in amino acids: CASSLRGPGWEGYTF. For the CDR3, the DNA is TGTGCCAGCAGCTTGCGTGGGCCAGGGTGGGAGGGCTACACCTTC.

A few counts support this clonotype. The gene calls are TRBV7-9 and TRBJ1-1; D unclear. This CDR3 is 13 amino acids long. V lost 0 bases and J 5 bases, leaving 7 bases between the germline ends. Germline values: CDR1 SEHNR, CDR2 FQNEAQ (reference sequence). The CDR3 DNA reads TGTGCCAGCAGCTTAGCCCTTGCGACTGAAGCTTTCTTT. Translated: CASSLALATEAFF.

CDR3 bases: TGTGCCAGCAGGGGGGGGGTCGATAATTCACCCCTCCACTTT. It codes for CASRGGVDNSPLHF. J is TRBJ1-6 and V is TRBV12-3 or TRBV12-4; D is possibly TRBD1 (5 bases). The length of the CDR3 is 14 residues. Trimming left V 6 bases short and J 5 bases short, with 11 bases between.

This clonotype was seen more than once but under ten times. The rearrangement joins TRBV7-2 to TRBJ2-3; D is undetermined. V lost 5 bases to trimming and J lost 5 bases, with 11 bases between them. Germline CDR1 and CDR2: SGHTA and FQGNSA. The CDR3 loop spans 13 amino acids. The DNA of the CDR3 is TGTGCCAGCAGCCCCATGGGGATAGATACGCAGTATTTT. Amino acid sequence: CASSPMGIDTQYF.

V usage is TRBV5-1 and J usage is TRBJ2-1; a possible D gene is TRBD2 (6 bases). The ends were cut back, 5 bases at V and 5 bases at J, with 14 bases in the middle. Germline-derived CDR1 and CDR2 are SGHRS and YFSETQ. This CDR3 comprises 14 residues. The chain's CDR3 is CASREAGSHNEQFF. Written as DNA, the CDR3 is TGCGCCAGCAGGGAAGCGGGCTCTCACAATGAGCAGTTCTTC.

The gene calls are TRBV7-3 and TRBJ1-6; D gene ambiguous. Germline V gene sequence: CDR1 SGHTA, CDR2 FQGTGA. CDR3 size: 16 residues. Trimming took off 4 bases at V and 7 bases at J, with 17 bases between the two ends. CDR3 sequence reads: CASSSVAGPGNSPLHF. CDR3 in DNA: TGTGCCAGCAGCTCAGTGGCGGGTCCGGGAAATTCACCCCTCCACTTT. Full variable domain (remainder filled in from reference TRBV7-3 and TRBJ1-6): GAGVSQTPSNKVTEKGKYVELRCDPISGHTALYWYRQSLGQGPEFLIYFQGTGAADDSGLPNDRFFAVRPEGSVSTLKIQRTERGDSAVYLCASSSVAGPGNSPLHFGNGTRLTVT.

This rearrangement joins TRBV5-6 to TRBJ2-3; 12 bases map to TRBD2. The V and J ends lost 1 base and 2 bases, in that order; junction bases with no gene match: 5. The CDR3 loop spans 17 amino acids. Germline CDR1 is SGHDT and CDR2 is YYEEEE. CDR3 residues: CASSLWASGRVTDTQYF. For the CDR3, the DNA is TGTGCCAGCAGCTTGTGGGCTAGCGGGAGGGTCACAGATACGCAGTATTTT. Variable domain in full (rest from reference TRBV5-6 and TRBJ2-3): DAGVTQSPTHLIKTRGQQVTLRCSPKSGHDTVSWYQQALGQGPQFIFQYYEEEERQRGNFPDRFSGHQFPNYSSELNVNALLLGDSALYLCASSLWASGRVTDTQYFGPGTRLTVL.

J is TRBJ2-7 and V is TRBV28, with D possibly TRBD1 on 5 matching bases. Matching the DNA end better, TRBJ2-5 makes the J call doubtful. CDR3 length: 14 amino acids. Germline CDR1 reads MDHEN; CDR2 reads SYDVKM. For the CDR3, the DNA is TGTGCCAGCAGTGCGACAGTTTCGCGGGAGACCCAGTACTTC. This translates into CASSATVSRETQYF.

In its sample, this clonotype was seen a few times. The chain joins TRBV20-1 to TRBJ2-4; 7 positions agree with TRBD2. Germline values: CDR1 DFQATT, CDR2 SNEGSKA (reference sequence). This CDR3 comprises 13 residues. V lost 5 bases and J lost 8; bases outside the gene matches: 9. The DNA for the CDR3 is TGCAGTGCTCGCGCGGGAGCGGCGGACATTCAGTACTTC. It codes for CSARAGAADIQYF.

The chain has TRBV28 and TRBJ1-1; maybe TRBD1 (6 bases). The CDR3 has 14 residues. The V and J ends lost 6 bases and 4 bases respectively, with 15 bases between them. Germline CDR1 MDHEN, CDR2 SYDVKM. CDR3 nucleotide sequence: TGTGCCAGCAGACTTAAAACAGGGAGCACTGAAGCTTTCTTT. Protein: CASRLKTGSTEAFF. Combining the CDR3 with reference TRBV28 and TRBJ1-1 gives the whole variable domain DVKVTQSSRYLVKRTGEKVFLECVQDMDHENMFWYRQDPGLGLRLIYFSYDVKMKEKGDIPEGYSVSREKKERFSLILESASTNQTSMYLCASRLKTGSTEAFFGQGTRLTVV.

J is TRBJ2-7 and V is TRBV15; D not resolved. The CDR3 is made up of 14 amino acids. Germline values: CDR1 LNHNV, CDR2 YYDKDF (reference sequence). V was pared by 0 bases and J by 6 bases, with 12 bases between. The chain's CDR3 is CATSRDWASSEQYF. The CDR3 DNA sequence: TGTGCCACCAGCAGAGATTGGGCTTCGAGCGAGCAGTACTTC.

This chain connects TRBV29-1 to TRBJ2-1; 11 bases are a match to TRBD2. This CDR3 has 16 residues. Germline V CDR1 and CDR2: SQVTM, ANQGSEA. Trimming cost V 4 bases and J 0 bases; bases outside gene matches: 5. For the CDR3, the DNA is TGCAGCGTTGGTAGCGGGAGGGCAAGCTCCTACAATGAGCAGTTCTTC. Residues: CSVGSGRASSYNEQFF.

The chain couples TRBV10-3 to TRBJ2-4; tentative D call: TRBD1 (5 bases). The end of the DNA fits TRBJ2-7 better, so the J call may be wrong. Germline loops: CDR1 ENHRY, CDR2 SYGVKD. The CDR3 has 14 residues. CDR3 amino acids: CAVCCRANTSEQYF. In nucleotides, the CDR3 is TGTGCCGTTTGTTGCAGGGCCAACACGTCCGAGCAGTACTTC.